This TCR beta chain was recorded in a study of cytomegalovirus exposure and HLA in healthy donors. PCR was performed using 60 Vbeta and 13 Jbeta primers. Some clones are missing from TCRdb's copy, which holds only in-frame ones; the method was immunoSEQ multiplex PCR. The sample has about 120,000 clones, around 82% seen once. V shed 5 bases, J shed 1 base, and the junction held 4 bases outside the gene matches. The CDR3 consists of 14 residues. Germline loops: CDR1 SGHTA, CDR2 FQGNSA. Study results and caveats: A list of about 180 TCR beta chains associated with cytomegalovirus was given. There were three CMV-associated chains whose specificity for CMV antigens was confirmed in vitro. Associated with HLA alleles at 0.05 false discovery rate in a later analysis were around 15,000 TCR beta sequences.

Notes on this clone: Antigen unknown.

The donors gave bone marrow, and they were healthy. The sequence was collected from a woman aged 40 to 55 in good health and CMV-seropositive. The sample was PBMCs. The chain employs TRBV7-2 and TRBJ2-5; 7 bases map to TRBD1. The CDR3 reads CASSLDRLQETQYF. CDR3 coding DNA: TGTGCCAGCAGCCTGGACAGGCTCCAAGAGACCCAGTACTTC.